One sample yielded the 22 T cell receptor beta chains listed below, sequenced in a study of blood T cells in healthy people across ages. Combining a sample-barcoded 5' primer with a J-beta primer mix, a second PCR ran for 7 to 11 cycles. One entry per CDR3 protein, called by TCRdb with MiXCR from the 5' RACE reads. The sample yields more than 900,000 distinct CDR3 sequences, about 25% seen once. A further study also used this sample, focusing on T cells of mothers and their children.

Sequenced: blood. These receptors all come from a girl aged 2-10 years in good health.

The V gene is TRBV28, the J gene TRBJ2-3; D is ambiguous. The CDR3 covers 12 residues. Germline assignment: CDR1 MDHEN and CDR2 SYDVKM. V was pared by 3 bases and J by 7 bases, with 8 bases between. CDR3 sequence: CASSLGGYTQYF. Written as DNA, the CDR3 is TGTGCCAGCAGTTTGGGTGGCTATACGCAGTATTTT.

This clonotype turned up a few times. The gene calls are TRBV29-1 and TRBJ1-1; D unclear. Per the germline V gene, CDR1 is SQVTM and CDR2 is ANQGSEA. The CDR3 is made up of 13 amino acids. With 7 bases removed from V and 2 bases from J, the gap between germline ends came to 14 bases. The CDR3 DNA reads TGCAGCGCCTGCCCCAGATTAAACACTGAAGCTTTCTTT. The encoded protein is CSACPRLNTEAFF.

The CDR3 sequence: CASSFLRVENTEAFF. In nucleotides, the CDR3 is TGCGCCAGCAGCTTTCTTCGGGTGGAAAACACTGAAGCTTTCTTT. J is TRBJ1-1 and V is TRBV5-1; no firm D call. From germline, CDR1 is SGHRS and CDR2 YFSETQ. V was clipped by 2 bases and J by 2 bases, with 13 bases between them. This CDR3 spans 15 amino acids.

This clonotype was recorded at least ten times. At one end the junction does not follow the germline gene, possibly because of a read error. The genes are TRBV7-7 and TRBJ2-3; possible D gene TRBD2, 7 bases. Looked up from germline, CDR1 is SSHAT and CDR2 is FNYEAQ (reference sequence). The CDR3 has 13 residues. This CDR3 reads CASSPGGGDTQYF. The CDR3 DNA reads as TGTGCTAGCAGCCCGGGGGGCGGAGATACGCAGTATTTT.

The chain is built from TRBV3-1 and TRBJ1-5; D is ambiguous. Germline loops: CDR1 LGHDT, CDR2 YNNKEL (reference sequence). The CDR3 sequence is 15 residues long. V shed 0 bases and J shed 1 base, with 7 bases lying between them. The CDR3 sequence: CASSQDFGSNQPQHF. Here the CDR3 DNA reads TGTGCCAGCAGCCAAGATTTCGGAAGCAATCAGCCCCAGCATTTT.

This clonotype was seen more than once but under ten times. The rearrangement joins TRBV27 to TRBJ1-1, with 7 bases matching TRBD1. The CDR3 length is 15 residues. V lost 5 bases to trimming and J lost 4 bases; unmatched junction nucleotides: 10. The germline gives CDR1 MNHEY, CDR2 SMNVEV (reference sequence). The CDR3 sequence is CASSPLDRSSTEAFF. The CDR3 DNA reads TGTGCCAGCAGTCCTCTGGACAGGTCTAGCACTGAAGCTTTCTTT.

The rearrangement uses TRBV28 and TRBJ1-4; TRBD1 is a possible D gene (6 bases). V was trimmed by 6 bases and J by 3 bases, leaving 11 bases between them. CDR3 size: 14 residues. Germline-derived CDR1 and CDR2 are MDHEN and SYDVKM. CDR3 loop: CASRSGVSNEKLFF. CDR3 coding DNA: TGTGCCAGCAGATCAGGGGTATCTAATGAAAAACTGTTTTTT.

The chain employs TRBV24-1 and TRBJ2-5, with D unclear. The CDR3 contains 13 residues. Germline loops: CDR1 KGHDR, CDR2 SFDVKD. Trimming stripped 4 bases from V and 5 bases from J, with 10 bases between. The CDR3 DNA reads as TGTGCCACCAGTGAGTTGATTGGTGAGACCCAGTACTTC. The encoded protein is CATSELIGETQYF.

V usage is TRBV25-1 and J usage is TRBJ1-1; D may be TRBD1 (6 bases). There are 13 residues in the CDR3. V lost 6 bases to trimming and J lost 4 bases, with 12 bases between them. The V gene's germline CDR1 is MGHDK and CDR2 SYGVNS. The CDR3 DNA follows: TGTGCCAGCAGATCACAGGGCGCCACTGAAGCTTTCTTT. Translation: CASRSQGATEAFF.

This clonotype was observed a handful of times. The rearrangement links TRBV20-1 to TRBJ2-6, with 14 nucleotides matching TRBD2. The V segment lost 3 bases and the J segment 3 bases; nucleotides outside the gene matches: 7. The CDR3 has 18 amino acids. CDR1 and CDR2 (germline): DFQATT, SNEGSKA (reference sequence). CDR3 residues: CSARTPGLAGDGANVLTF. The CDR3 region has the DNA TGCAGTGCTAGGACCCCGGGACTAGCGGGAGATGGGGCCAACGTCCTGACTTTC.

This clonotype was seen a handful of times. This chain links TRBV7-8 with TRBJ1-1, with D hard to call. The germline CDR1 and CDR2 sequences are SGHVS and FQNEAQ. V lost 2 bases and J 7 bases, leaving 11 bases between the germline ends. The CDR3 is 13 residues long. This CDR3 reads CASSLRLWSEAFF. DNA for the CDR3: TGTGCCAGCAGCTTACGTCTGTGGAGTGAAGCTTTCTTT. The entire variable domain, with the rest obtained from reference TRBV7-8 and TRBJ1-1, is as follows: GAGVSQSPRYKVAKRGQDVALRCDPISGHVSLFWYQQALGQGPEFLTYFQNEAQLDKSGLPSDRFFAERPEGSVSTLKIQRTQQEDSAVYLCASSLRLWSEAFFGQGTRLTVV.

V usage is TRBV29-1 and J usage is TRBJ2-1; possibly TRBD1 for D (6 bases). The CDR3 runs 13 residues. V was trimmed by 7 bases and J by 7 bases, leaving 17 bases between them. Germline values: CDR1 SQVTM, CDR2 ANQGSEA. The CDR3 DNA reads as TGCAGCGCCACTCACAGGGTGGGGAATGAGCAGTTCTTC. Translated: CSATHRVGNEQFF.

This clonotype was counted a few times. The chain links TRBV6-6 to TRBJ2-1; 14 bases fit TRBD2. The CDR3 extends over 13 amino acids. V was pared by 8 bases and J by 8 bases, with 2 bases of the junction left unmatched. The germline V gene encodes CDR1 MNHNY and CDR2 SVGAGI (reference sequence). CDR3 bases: TGTGCCAGCGTGGGACTAGCGGGAGATGAGCAGTTCTTC. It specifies CASVGLAGDEQFF.

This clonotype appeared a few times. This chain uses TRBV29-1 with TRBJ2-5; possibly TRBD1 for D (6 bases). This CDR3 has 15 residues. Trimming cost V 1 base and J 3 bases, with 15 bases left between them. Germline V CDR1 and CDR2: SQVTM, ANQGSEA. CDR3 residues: CSVEVKGAGEETQYF. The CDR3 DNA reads TGCAGCGTTGAAGTTAAAGGGGCAGGGGAAGAGACCCAGTACTTC.

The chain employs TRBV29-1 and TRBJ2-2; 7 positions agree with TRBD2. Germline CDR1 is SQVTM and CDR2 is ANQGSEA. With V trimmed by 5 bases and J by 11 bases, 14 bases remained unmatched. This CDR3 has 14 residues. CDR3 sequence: CSVRELERGGELFF. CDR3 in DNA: TGCAGCGTTCGAGAGTTGGAGCGGGGCGGAGAGCTGTTTTTT.

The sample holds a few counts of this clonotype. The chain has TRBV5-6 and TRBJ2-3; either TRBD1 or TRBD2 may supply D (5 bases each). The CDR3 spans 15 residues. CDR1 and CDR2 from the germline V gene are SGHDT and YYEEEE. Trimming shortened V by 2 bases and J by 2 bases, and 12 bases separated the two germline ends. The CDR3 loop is CASSFGTEVTDTQYF. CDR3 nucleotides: TGTGCCAGCAGCTTCGGGACGGAGGTCACAGATACGCAGTATTTT.

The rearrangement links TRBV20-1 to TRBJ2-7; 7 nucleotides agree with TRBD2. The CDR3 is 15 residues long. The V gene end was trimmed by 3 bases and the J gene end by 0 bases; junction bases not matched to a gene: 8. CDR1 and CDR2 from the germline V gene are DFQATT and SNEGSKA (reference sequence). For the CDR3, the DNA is TGCAGTGCTAGGGGACTATTTTCCGCCTCCTACGAGCAGTACTTC. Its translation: CSARGLFSASYEQYF.

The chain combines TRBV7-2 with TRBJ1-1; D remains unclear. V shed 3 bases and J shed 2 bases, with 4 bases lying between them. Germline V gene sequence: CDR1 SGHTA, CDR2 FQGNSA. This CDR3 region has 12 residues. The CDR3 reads CASSFFNTEAFF. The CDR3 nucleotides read TGTGCCAGCAGCTTTTTTAACACTGAAGCTTTCTTT.

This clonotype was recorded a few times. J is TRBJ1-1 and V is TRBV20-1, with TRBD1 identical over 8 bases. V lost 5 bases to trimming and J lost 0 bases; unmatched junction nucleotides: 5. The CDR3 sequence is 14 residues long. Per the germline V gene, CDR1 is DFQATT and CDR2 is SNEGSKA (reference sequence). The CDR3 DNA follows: TGCAGTGCTGGACGGACAGGGATGAACACTGAAGCTTTCTTT. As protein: CSAGRTGMNTEAFF.

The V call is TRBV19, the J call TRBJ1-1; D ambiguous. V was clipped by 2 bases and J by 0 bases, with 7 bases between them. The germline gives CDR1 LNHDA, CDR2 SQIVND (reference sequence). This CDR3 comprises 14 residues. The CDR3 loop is CASSILPLNTEAFF. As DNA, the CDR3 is TGTGCCAGTAGTATACTACCGCTGAACACTGAAGCTTTCTTT.

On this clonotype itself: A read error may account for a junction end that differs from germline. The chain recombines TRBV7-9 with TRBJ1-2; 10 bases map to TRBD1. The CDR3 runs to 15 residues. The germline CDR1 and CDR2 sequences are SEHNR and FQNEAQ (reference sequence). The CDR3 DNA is TGTGTCAGCAGCGCCCTGACAGGGGGCAGAGGTGGCTACACCTTC. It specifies CVSSALTGGRGGYTF.

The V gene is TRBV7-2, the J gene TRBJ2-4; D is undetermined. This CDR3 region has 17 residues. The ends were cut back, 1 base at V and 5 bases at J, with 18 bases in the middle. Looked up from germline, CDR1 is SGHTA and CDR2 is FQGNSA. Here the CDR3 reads CASSLGSNSPPENIQYF. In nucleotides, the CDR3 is TGTGCCAGCAGCTTAGGATCTAACTCGCCTCCCGAAAACATTCAGTACTTC.